The 32 T cell receptor beta chains given below trace back to one sample, sequenced in a study of shared clonotypes between healthy human individuals. Libraries were prepared by immunoSEQ multiplex PCR; TCRdb keeps only in-frame clonotypes and omits some of them. Of 150,000 to 200,000 clones in the sample, 85% to 95% were seen once. Sequenced material: naive CD4+ T cells sorted from blood. Subset defined: CD45RA+ positively selected. These TCRs come from a woman aged 25-40 years in good health.

The chain uses TRBV28 and TRBJ2-7; tentatively, D is TRBD2 (6 bases). Trimming pared 9 bases from V and 2 bases from J, leaving 17 bases between. There are 14 residues in the CDR3. Per the germline V gene, CDR1 is MDHEN and CDR2 is SYDVKM. CDR3 region: CASNSQGLAYEQYF. Written as DNA, the CDR3 is TGTGCCAGTAACAGCCAGGGACTTGCCTACGAGCAGTACTTC.

CDR3 sequence reads: CASSFSSGRSYNEQFF. The CDR3 DNA sequence: TGTGCCAGCAGCTTCTCTAGCGGGAGGTCCTACAATGAGCAGTTCTTC. The chain is built from TRBV7-3 and TRBJ2-1, with TRBD2 matching 11 bases. Trimming at V came to 3 bases and at J to 1 base, leaving 2 bases not matched to a gene. Per germline, CDR1 SGHTA and CDR2 FQGTGA. The CDR3 is 16 amino acids.

The V call is TRBV5-4, the J call TRBJ2-6, with a tentative D call TRBD2 (5 bases). The CDR3 is 18 amino acids. Trimming removed 3 bases at V and 0 bases at J, with 16 bases between. The V gene's germline CDR1 is SGHNT and CDR2 YYREEE (reference sequence). Here the CDR3 reads CASSSGGSGTSGANVLTF. Here the CDR3 DNA reads TGTGCCAGCAGCTCCGGCGGCAGCGGAACCTCTGGGGCCAACGTCCTGACTTTC.

The J gene is TRBJ2-7, the V gene TRBV21-1; whether TRBD2, the table's D call, matches the DNA was not checked. TRBV21-1 constitutes a pseudogene. The length of the CDR3 is 13 residues. CDR3 sequence (DNA): TGTGCCAGCATCCGGGAGGGCCCCAACGAGCAGTACTTC. As protein: CASIREGPNEQYF.

The CDR3 protein is CASRRSSASTEAFF. The CDR3 region has the DNA TGTGCCAGTAGGCGGAGTTCGGCCAGCACTGAAGCTTTCTTT. The rearrangement uses TRBV19 and TRBJ1-1; D gene ambiguous. The V end was cut by 6 bases, the J end by 4 bases, with 15 bases between. Germline values: CDR1 LNHDA, CDR2 SQIVND (reference sequence). The CDR3 covers 14 residues.

This clone was seen just once. The genes are TRBV13 and TRBJ2-7; D is ambiguous. V was cut by 2 bases and J by 3 bases, with 11 bases left in between. The germline CDR1 and CDR2 sequences are PRHDT and FYEKMQ (reference sequence). The CDR3 covers 14 residues. CDR3 bases: TGTGCCAGCAGCTTACGCACCACCGGCTACGAGCAGTACTTC. Translation gives CASSLRTTGYEQYF.

This clone was seen once. This rearrangement joins TRBV5-1 to TRBJ1-2; TRBD1 matches 7 bases. The germline V gene encodes CDR1 SGHRS and CDR2 YFSETQ. This CDR3 is built from 13 residues. Trimming at V came to 1 base and at J to 7 bases, leaving 4 bases not matched to a gene. The CDR3 sequence: CASSLTGEGGYTF. DNA of the CDR3: TGCGCCAGCAGCTTGACAGGGGAGGGTGGCTACACCTTC.

The rearrangement links TRBV6-5 to TRBJ2-7, with D perhaps given as TRBD1 or TRBD2 (5 bases each). V lost 5 bases and J 7 bases, leaving 15 bases between the germline ends. Germline V CDR1 and CDR2: MNHEY, SVGAGI. The CDR3 runs to 13 residues. CDR3 sequence reads: CASSAPGPGEQYF. As DNA, the CDR3 is TGTGCCAGCAGTGCTCCGGGACCCGGAGAGCAGTACTTC.

CDR3 in amino acids: CASSHRDSPEKLFF. The CDR3 DNA follows: TGTGCCAGCAGCCACCGGGACAGCCCCGAAAAACTGTTTTTT. The rearrangement joins TRBV5-4 to TRBJ1-4, with TRBD1 matching 7 bases. With V trimmed by 4 bases and J by 8 bases, 8 bases remained unmatched. Germline CDR1 reads SGHNT; CDR2 reads YYREEE (reference sequence). CDR3 length: 14 residues. Supplemented by reference TRBV5-4 and TRBJ1-4, the full variable domain reads ETGVTQSPTHLIKTRGQQVTLRCSSQSGHNTVSWYQQALGQGPQFIFQYYREEENGRGNFPPRFSGLQFPNYSSELNVNALELDDSALYLCASSHRDSPEKLFFGSGTQLSVL.

The chain couples TRBV5-1 to TRBJ2-7; D not resolved. The V and J ends lost 0 bases and 2 bases respectively, with 12 bases between them. This CDR3 is built from 15 residues. Germline assignment: CDR1 SGHRS and CDR2 YFSETQ. In nucleotides, the CDR3 is TGCGCCAGCAGCTTGGCCGAGGCTTCTCCCTACGAGCAGTACTTC. Translation gives CASSLAEASPYEQYF.

The chain carries TRBV5-1 and TRBJ1-1; possible D gene TRBD1, 5 bases. The V end was cut by 0 bases, the J end by 9 bases, with 6 bases between. This CDR3 region has 11 residues. Germline V gives CDR1 SGHRS, CDR2 YFSETQ. The chain's CDR3 is CASSLGQKAFF. For the CDR3, the DNA is TGCGCCAGCAGCTTGGGACAGAAAGCTTTCTTT.

This chain links TRBV4-1 with TRBJ1-6, with D unresolved. Germline CDR1 and CDR2: MGHRA and YSYEKL. The germline V and J ends were trimmed by 1 base and 2 bases, with 6 bases remaining between them. The length of the CDR3 is 15 residues. The DNA of the CDR3 is TGCGCCAGCAGCCAAGGGGGTACCTATAATTCACCCCTCCACTTT. Its translation: CASSQGGTYNSPLHF.

J is TRBJ2-1 and V is TRBV28; D is unresolved. The germline CDR1 and CDR2 sequences are MDHEN and SYDVKM. The CDR3 extends over 14 amino acids. V lost 7 bases, J lost 0 bases, and 10 bases lay in between. CDR3 protein: CASNRQYSYNEQFF. The DNA of the CDR3 is TGTGCCAGCAATCGACAATACTCCTACAATGAGCAGTTCTTC.

This rearrangement joins TRBV27 to TRBJ2-5; weak D call: TRBD2 (7 bases). Gene TRBJ2-7 matches the end of the DNA better, so the J call may be wrong. This CDR3 contains 16 residues. CDR1 and CDR2 from the germline V gene are MNHEY and SMNVEV (reference sequence). The CDR3 DNA reads TGTGCCAGCAGATGGCAGGGGAGGGTTGGTGGCTACGAGCAGTACTTC. Its translation is CASRWQGRVGGYEQYF.

The chain couples TRBV11-2 to TRBJ2-5; D gene unclear. V was cut by 2 bases and J by 4 bases, with 14 bases left in between. Per germline, CDR1 SGHAT and CDR2 FQNNGV. This CDR3 spans 15 amino acids. The CDR3 loop is CASSLWGNPSETQYF. The CDR3 nucleotides read TGTGCCAGCAGCTTATGGGGAAATCCGTCAGAGACCCAGTACTTC.

The J gene is TRBJ2-7, the V gene TRBV5-1, with D maybe TRBD2 (7 bases). CDR3 length equals 16 residues. Trimming removed 0 bases at V and 0 bases at J, with 13 bases between. Germline CDR1 SGHRS, CDR2 YFSETQ. The chain's CDR3 is CASSLGLGGLSYEQYF. Written as DNA, the CDR3 is TGCGCCAGCAGCTTGGGCCTCGGGGGGCTCTCCTACGAGCAGTACTTC.

The chain combines TRBV29-1 with TRBJ1-1; D call uncertain. Germline values: CDR1 SQVTM, CDR2 ANQGSEA. This CDR3 is built from 13 residues. With 4 bases removed from V and 0 bases from J, the gap between germline ends came to 9 bases. The CDR3 DNA is TGCAGCGTTGGGGCAGCGATGAACACTGAAGCTTTCTTT. Translating it yields CSVGAAMNTEAFF.

The chain links TRBV5-1 to TRBJ2-7; perhaps D is TRBD1 or TRBD2 (6 bases each). Trimming took off 0 bases at V and 4 bases at J, with 17 bases between the two ends. The CDR3 contains 16 residues. Looked up from germline, CDR1 is SGHRS and CDR2 is YFSETQ. The CDR3 region is CASSLDGPGATYEQYF. Here the CDR3 DNA reads TGCGCCAGCAGCTTGGATGGTCCGGGGGCGACGTACGAGCAGTACTTC. Looking up the rest from reference TRBV5-1 and TRBJ2-7 gives the full variable domain: KAGVTQTPRYLIKTRGQQVTLSCSPISGHRSVSWYQQTPGQGLQFLFEYFSETQRNKGNFPGRFSGRQFSNSRSEMNVSTLELGDSALYLCASSLDGPGATYEQYFGPGTRLTVT.

V and J are TRBV5-1 and TRBJ2-1; D not certain. Trimming cost V 0 bases and J 7 bases, with 11 bases left between them. This CDR3 comprises 14 residues. CDR1 and CDR2 (germline): SGHRS, YFSETQ. The DNA of the CDR3 is TGCGCCAGCAGCTTGGGAGTCAGTGGGAATGAGCAGTTCTTC. This encodes CASSLGVSGNEQFF.

V and J are TRBV11-2 and TRBJ2-7; either TRBD1 or TRBD2 may supply D (5 bases each). The germline gives CDR1 SGHAT, CDR2 FQNNGV. The CDR3 has 13 amino acids. Trimming removed 0 bases at V and 6 bases at J, with 9 bases between. CDR3 protein: CASSLESGLEQYF. CDR3 nucleotide sequence: TGTGCCAGCAGCTTAGAATCGGGGCTCGAGCAGTACTTC.

This chain connects TRBV18 to TRBJ2-3; maybe TRBD1 (6 bases). CDR3 length equals 14 residues. Trimming removed 3 bases from V and 2 bases from J, with 9 bases in between. Germline lookup yields CDR1 KGHSH and CDR2 LQKENI. CDR3 residues: CASSPDRNTDTQYF. Written as DNA, the CDR3 is TGTGCCAGCTCACCGGACAGAAACACAGATACGCAGTATTTT.

The chain has TRBV5-1 and TRBJ1-1; no reliable D call. The germline V and J ends were trimmed by 1 base and 1 base, with 11 bases remaining between them. CDR1 is SGHRS and CDR2 is YFSETQ in the germline V gene. This CDR3 contains 15 residues. The CDR3 here is CASSLNRRENTEAFF. CDR3 sequence (DNA): TGCGCCAGCAGCTTGAATCGGAGGGAGAACACTGAAGCTTTCTTT.

V gene TRBV9 combines with J gene TRBJ1-5; D not certain. CDR3 length equals 15 residues. Trimming took 0 bases from V and 0 from J, leaving 7 bases between them. CDR1 SGDLS and CDR2 YYNGEE come from the germline V gene. The CDR3 DNA reads TGTGCCAGCAGCGTAGGCGTTTATAGCAATCAGCCCCAGCATTTT. Its protein is CASSVGVYSNQPQHF.

The chain is built from TRBV27 and TRBJ1-1; D is uncertain. Germline V lookup: CDR1 MNHEY, CDR2 SMNVEV (reference sequence). V dropped 2 bases and J dropped 4 bases, with 5 bases sitting between them. The CDR3 length is 12 residues. The CDR3 loop reads CASSLAGTEAFF. In DNA, the CDR3 is TGTGCCAGCAGTTTAGCTGGCACTGAAGCTTTCTTT.

The V and J genes are TRBV19 and TRBJ1-1; TRBD1 is a possible D gene (6 bases). The CDR3 is 13 residues long. Germline-derived CDR1 and CDR2 are LNHDA and SQIVND (reference sequence). The V gene lost 7 bases and the J gene lost 3 bases, with 12 bases spanning the gap. CDR3 in DNA: TGTGCCAGTATGTGGACAGCCGACACTGAAGCTTTCTTT. Protein sequence: CASMWTADTEAFF. Looking up the rest from reference TRBV19 and TRBJ1-1 gives the full variable domain: DGGITQSPKYLFRKEGQNVTLSCEQNLNHDAMYWYRQDPGQGLRLIYYSQIVNDFQKGDIAEGYSVSREKKESFPLTVTSAQKNPTAFYLCASMWTADTEAFFGQGTRLTVV.

The rearrangement links TRBV28 to TRBJ2-2; D remains unclear. The ends were cut back, 7 bases at V and 1 base at J, with 4 bases in the middle. Germline-derived CDR1 and CDR2 are MDHEN and SYDVKM. The CDR3 covers 12 residues. In nucleotides, the CDR3 is TGTGCCAGCATGGAGAACACCGGGGAGCTGTTTTTT. It translates to CASMENTGELFF.

V usage is TRBV18 and J usage is TRBJ2-3; D may be TRBD1 or TRBD2 (5 bases each). The CDR3 covers 15 residues. V lost 2 bases to trimming and J lost 1 base, with 10 bases between them. From germline, CDR1 is KGHSH and CDR2 LQKENI. The CDR3 sequence: CASSPIRDGTDTQYF. The CDR3 DNA reads as TGTGCCAGCTCACCAATCAGGGACGGCACAGATACGCAGTATTTT.

The gene calls are TRBV9 and TRBJ1-5; D gene uncertain. The V and J ends lost 3 bases and 6 bases respectively, with 19 bases between them. Germline CDR1 and CDR2: SGDLS and YYNGEE. The CDR3 length is 16 residues. The CDR3 here is CASSAAPIRYSQPQHF. The DNA of the CDR3 is TGTGCCAGCAGCGCCGCCCCCATTCGGTACAGTCAGCCCCAGCATTTT.

The rearrangement links TRBV7-3 to TRBJ2-1; 7 positions match TRBD2. Germline CDR1 and CDR2: SGHTA and FQGTGA. The trim removed 4 bases at V and 5 bases at J, leaving 2 bases unmatched. The CDR3 sequence is 13 residues long. The CDR3 DNA is TGTGCCAGCAGCTCGGGACTAAACAATGAGCAGTTCTTC. Protein product: CASSSGLNNEQFF.

The V call is TRBV7-2, the J call TRBJ1-2, with D perhaps matching TRBD1 (6 bases). This CDR3 is 16 amino acids long. Germline V CDR1 and CDR2: SGHTA, FQGNSA. V lost 5 bases to trimming and J lost 8 bases, with 24 bases between them. The CDR3 DNA follows: TGTGCCAGCAGCCGGACCGGGGGACAAGGGATTGGCGGCTACACCTTC. It specifies CASSRTGGQGIGGYTF. The full variable domain, in which reference TRBV7-2 and TRBJ1-2 provide the parts outside the CDR3, is GAGVSQSPSNKVTEKGKDVELRCDPISGHTALYWYRQSLGQGLEFLIYFQGNSAPDKSGLPSDRFSAERTGGSVSTLTIQRTQQEDSAVYLCASSRTGGQGIGGYTFGSGTRLTVV.

V usage is TRBV4-2 and J usage is TRBJ2-6, with 8 positions matching TRBD1. The V segment lost 5 bases and the J segment 0 bases; nucleotides outside the gene matches: 6. The CDR3 consists of 17 residues. Germline V lookup: CDR1 LGHNA, CDR2 YNFKEQ. The CDR3 DNA follows: TGTGCCAGCAGCATGGGACAGGAGATCTCTGGGGCCAACGTCCTGACTTTC. Translating it yields CASSMGQEISGANVLTF.

This clone was recorded only once. V gene TRBV7-9 combines with J gene TRBJ2-1; the match to TRBD2 covers 8 bases. The germline V gene has CDR1 SEHNR and CDR2 FQNEAQ (reference sequence). The V gene end was trimmed by 4 bases and the J gene end by 16 bases; junction bases not matched to a gene: 6. The CDR3 runs to 11 residues. The CDR3 sequence is CASSSGTSYFF. In nucleotides, the CDR3 is TGTGCCAGCAGCTCCGGGACTAGTTACTTCTTC. Complete variable domain (other parts from reference TRBV7-9 and TRBJ2-1): DTGVSQNPRHKITKRGQNVTFRCDPISEHNRLYWYRQTLGQGPEFLTYFQNEAQLEKSRLLSDRFSAERPKGSFSTLEIQRTEQGDSAMYLCASSSGTSYFFGPGTRLTVL.